This T cell receptor (beta chain) was retrieved from a study of Ad26.COV2.S vaccination and SARS-CoV-2 variants. In the study overall: COV1001, an Ad26.COV2.S trial, supplied this vaccine-arm donor. Doses of Ad26.COV2.S were injected into muscle once or twice, 56 days apart. Study-wide findings and caveats: Estimates derived from TCR breadth and depth analyses may have underestimated total T cell responses.

Sequenced by immunoSEQ multiplex PCR; TCRdb stores in-frame clones only, minus some. The profile shows approximately 460,000 clones, 80% to 90% of them singletons. For this clone: Its antigen is unidentified.

Treatment described: around 19 received Ad26.COV2.S at low or high dose, single or two shots; roughly five received placebo; per-sample allocation not given. Sampling was performed 63 days after the first vaccine or placebo injection. As its vector, the vaccine had Ad26, which expressed Wuhan-strain SARS-CoV-2 spike. The V gene end was trimmed by 0 bases and the J gene end by 5 bases; junction bases not matched to a gene: 8. Germline V gene data show CDR1 as SGHTA and CDR2 as FQGNSA. The CDR3 is made up of 18 amino acids. This rearrangement joins TRBV7-2 to TRBJ2-2; 11 bases align to TRBD1. Here the sequenced sample was peripheral blood, taken in a trial of Ad26.COV2.S vaccine versus placebo. This TCR came from a person between 18 and 65 years old who received the Ad26.COV2.S COVID-19 vaccine or a placebo. The CDR3 DNA is TGTGCCAGCAGCTTAGCCGGGACAGGGGGTGGGAGGACCGGGGAGCTGTTTTTT. The encoded protein is CASSLAGTGGGRTGELFF.